This T cell receptor beta chain was documented in a study of shared clonotypes between healthy human individuals. Whole-study results and caveats: Non-shared clonotypes had lower generation probabilities than clonotypes shared by all four sorted-subset donors.

The repertoire was sequenced with immunoSEQ multiplex PCR; TCRdb's copy has only in-frame clones and lacks some. The sample consists of fewer than 150,000 clones, 65% to 75% of them appearing once. Remarks on this clone: Its antigen is still unknown.

The TCR comes from a woman aged 25 to 39 in good health. Sequenced input: memory CD8+ T cells sorted from blood. This sample's subset: CD45RO+ cells pooled with CCR7-negative TemRA cells.

CDR3 sequence reads: CASSVAGDYGYTF. CDR3 bases: TGTGCCAGCAGCGTAGCAGGGGACTATGGCTACACCTTC. This sequence joins TRBV9 and TRBJ1-2; possible D gene TRBD1, 6 bases. Germline loops: CDR1 SGDLS, CDR2 YYNGEE. Trimming removed 0 bases from V and 3 bases from J, with 6 bases in between. The CDR3 sequence is 13 residues long.